The rows below give T cell receptor beta chains drawn from one sample of a study of control samples from healthy donors and cancer patients. Profiling relied on immunoSEQ multiplex PCR, and the TCRdb table lists in-frame clones only, not all of them. The sample records roughly 450,000 clones, 90% being singletons. Sample: PBMCs. The receptors stem from a middle-aged man with head and neck cancer. CDR3s include the opening cysteine and the closing phenylalanine or tryptophan. The D gene is left open where the match is weak. Expanded clones get a size class; other rows say once, few or many, or leave the size out.

size	V	D	J	CDR3	DNA
NA	TRBV28	NA	TRBJ1-5	CASSQTHIGNQPQHF	TGTGCCAGCAGTCAAACCCACATCGGCAATCAGCCCCAGCATTTT
NA	TRBV5-4	TRBD2	TRBJ2-5	CASSLSGGGLVSSRETQYF	TGTGCCAGCAGCTTGTCGGGCGGGGGACTAGTTTCCTCCCGGGAGACCCAGTACTTC
NA	TRBV6-5	TRBD1	TRBJ2-1	CASRRDSGYNEQFF	TGTGCCAGCAGAAGGGACAGTGGATACAATGAGCAGTTCTTC
NA	TRBV2	TRBD1	TRBJ2-2	CASRGETGGPGELFF	TGTGCCAGCAGGGGGGAGACAGGGGGCCCCGGGGAGCTGTTTTTT
NA	TRBV3-1/TRBV3-2	NA	TRBJ2-3	CASSQMLGTDTQYF	TGTGCCAGCAGCCAAATGCTAGGCACAGATACGCAGTATTTT
NA	TRBV29-1	NA	TRBJ2-7	CSAYLYFGSSYEQYF	TGCAGCGCATACCTCTATTTCGGAAGCTCCTACGAGCAGTACTTC
NA	TRBV30	TRBD1	TRBJ1-1	CAWRDRATEAFF	TGTGCCTGGCGGGACAGGGCCACTGAAGCTTTCTTT
NA	TRBV19	TRBD2	TRBJ2-3	CASQSRDYVWGQYF	TGTGCCAGCCAGTCCCGGGACTATGTTTGGGGGCAGTATTTT
NA	TRBV28	NA	TRBJ1-2	CASSASGRPNYGYTF	TGTGCCAGCAGTGCCTCGGGACGGCCGAACTATGGCTACACCTTC
few	TRBV6-2/TRBV6-3	NA	TRBJ2-7	CASSYNIGSEQYF	TGTGCCAGCAGTTATAATATAGGGAGCGAGCAGTACTTC
once	TRBV19	TRBD1	TRBJ1-2	CASTTTGATNYGYTF	TGTGCCAGCACAACTACAGGGGCGACTAACTATGGCTACACCTTC
NA	TRBV5-1	TRBD1	TRBJ2-1	CASSLWDSSANEQFF	TGCGCCAGCAGCTTGTGGGACAGTTCTGCCAATGAGCAGTTCTTC
NA	TRBV28	NA	TRBJ1-2	CASSESGTYYGYTF	TGTGCCAGCAGCGAGTCCGGGACATACTATGGCTACACCTTC
NA	TRBV6-5	NA	TRBJ1-2	CASSYRGYGYTF	TGTGCCAGCAGTTACAGGGGCTATGGCTACACCTTC
NA	TRBV3-1/TRBV3-2	NA	TRBJ1-1	CASSQGRDTEAFF	TGTGCCAGCAGCCAAGGAAGGGATACTGAAGCTTTCTTT
NA	TRBV28	TRBD1	TRBJ2-6	CASSRRGLSSGANVLTF	TGTGCCAGCAGTCGCAGGGGGCTTAGTTCTGGGGCCAACGTCCTGACTTTC
NA	TRBV4-1	TRBD2	TRBJ2-1	CASSQDFQGLGLNEQFF	TGCGCCAGCAGCCAAGACTTTCAGGGACTAGGTCTCAATGAGCAGTTCTTC
NA	TRBV7-3	NA	TRBJ2-5	CASSSQTGKGQETQYF	TGTGCCAGCAGCTCCCAAACAGGAAAGGGCCAAGAGACCCAGTACTTC
NA	TRBV30	NA	TRBJ1-1	CAVTGLNTEAFF	TGTGCCGTCACCGGATTGAACACTGAAGCTTTCTTT
NA	TRBV12-3/TRBV12-4	NA	TRBJ2-2	CASSLVGTGELFF	TGTGCCAGCAGTTTGGTGGGGACCGGGGAGCTGTTTTTT
NA	TRBV5-4	TRBD1	TRBJ2-7	CASSSRTGTGTIEQYF	TGTGCCAGCAGCTCGCGGACCGGGACAGGTACAATCGAGCAGTACTTC
once	TRBV19	TRBD1	TRBJ2-7	CASSITGTGGGEQYF	TGTGCCAGTAGTATCACCGGGACAGGGGGCGGCGAGCAGTACTTC
NA	TRBV5-6	NA	TRBJ2-7	CASSYGRGNYEQYF	TGTGCCAGCAGCTACGGTCGGGGAAACTACGAGCAGTACTTC
NA	TRBV18	NA	TRBJ2-3	CASSPPAGSGTDTQYF	TGTGCCAGCTCACCACCGGCGGGGTCTGGGACAGATACGCAGTATTTT
NA	TRBV4-2	NA	TRBJ1-5	CASPLRRTQGTSNQPQHF	TGTGCCAGCCCCCTAAGGAGAACACAGGGAACTAGCAATCAGCCCCAGCATTTT
once	TRBV6-9	NA	TRBJ1-5	CASPCGPPAGCNQPQHF	TGTGCCAGCCCGTGTGGACCCCCGGCGGGTTGCAATCAGCCCCAGCATTTT
NA	TRBV4-3	NA	TRBJ2-7	CASSQAGTGDYEQYF	TGCGCCAGCAGCCAAGCCGGGACCGGAGACTACGAGCAGTACTTC